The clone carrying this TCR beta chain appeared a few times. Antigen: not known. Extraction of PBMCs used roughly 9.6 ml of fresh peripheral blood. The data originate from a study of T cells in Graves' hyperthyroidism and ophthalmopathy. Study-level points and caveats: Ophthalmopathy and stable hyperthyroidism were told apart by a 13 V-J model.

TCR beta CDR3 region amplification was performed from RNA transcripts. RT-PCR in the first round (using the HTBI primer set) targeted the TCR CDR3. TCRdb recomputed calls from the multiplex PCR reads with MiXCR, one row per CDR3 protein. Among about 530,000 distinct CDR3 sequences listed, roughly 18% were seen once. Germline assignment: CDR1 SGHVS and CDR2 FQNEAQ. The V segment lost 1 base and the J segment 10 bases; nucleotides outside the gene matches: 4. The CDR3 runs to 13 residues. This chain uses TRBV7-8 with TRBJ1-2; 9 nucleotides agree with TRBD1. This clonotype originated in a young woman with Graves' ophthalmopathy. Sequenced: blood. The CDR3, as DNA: TGTGCCAGCAGCTTAGTCAGGACAGGGGACTACACCTTC. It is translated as CASSLVRTGDYTF.